The T cell receptor (beta chain) under discussion was sequenced for a study of cytomegalovirus exposure and HLA in healthy donors. Study-level findings and limits: Segments of the TCR beta V type were, in most cases, productive about 90% or about 30% of the time in an earlier analysis. TCR beta sequences reportedly predicted most subjects' HLA-A and HLA-B alleles accurately.

Primers: 60 Vbeta forward and 13 Jbeta reverse. Produced via immunoSEQ multiplex PCR; TCRdb's table is partial and in-frame only. The sample has 95,000 to 100,000 clones, 75% seen once. Regarding this clone: Its antigen is not identified.

Trimming at V came to 3 bases and at J to 7 bases, leaving 12 bases not matched to a gene. The germline V gene encodes CDR1 SGDLS and CDR2 YYNGEE. This CDR3 is 15 amino acids long. The sequenced sample consisted of PBMCs. The rearrangement uses TRBV9 and TRBJ1-2; 7 nucleotides align to TRBD1. This TCR derives from a middle-aged man in good health and CMV-seronegative. CDR3 nucleotide sequence: TGTGCCAGCAGCGAGAATTACGGGACAGCGTCTGGCTACACCTTC. Protein product: CASSENYGTASGYTF.